These 8 T cell receptor beta chains originate from one sample sequenced in a study of cytotoxic CD8 clonotypes in ibrutinib-treated CLL. Profiled with immunoSEQ multiplex PCR; TCRdb holds only in-frame clones, not every one. The sample comprises over 95,000 clones, roughly 60% of which are singletons, and approximately 35% rests with the top ten. The sequences come from PBMCs, collected after 24 months of ibrutinib treatment. The receptor source for this set is a human donor with chronic lymphocytic leukemia.

In its sample, this clone was seen a few times. The chain employs TRBV30 and TRBJ1-2; D not certain. The CDR3 has 13 amino acids. V lost 3 bases to trimming and J lost 7 bases, with 15 bases between them. CDR1 is GTSNPN, CDR2 SVGIG, per germline (reference sequence). The CDR3 protein is CAWSGEQTGGYTF. The DNA of the CDR3 is TGTGCCTGGAGCGGGGAGCAGACCGGTGGCTACACCTTC. The whole variable domain, filled in from reference TRBV30 and TRBJ1-2, reads SQTIHQWPATLVQPVGSPLSLECTVEGTSNPNLYWYRQAAGRGLQLLFYSVGIGQISSEVPQNLSASRPQDRQFILSSKKLLLSDSGFYLCAWSGEQTGGYTFGSGTRLTVV.

V is TRBV14 and J is TRBJ1-2, with unresolved D. The CDR3 consists of 14 residues. Trimming removed 1 base from V and 7 bases from J, with 13 bases in between. Germline assignment: CDR1 SGHDN and CDR2 FVKESK. The CDR3 loop is CASSQGGRNSGYTF. The CDR3 DNA reads TGTGCCAGCAGCCAAGGAGGTCGTAACAGTGGCTACACCTTC. The full variable domain, rest sourced from reference TRBV14 and TRBJ1-2, is EAGVTQFPSHSVIEKGQTVTLRCDPISGHDNLYWYRRVMGKEIKFLLHFVKESKQDESGMPNNRFLAERTGGTYSTLKVQPAELEDSGVYFCASSQGGRNSGYTFGSGTRLTVV.

The rearrangement uses TRBV6-4 and TRBJ2-3, with 7 nucleotides matching TRBD1. Losses at the gene ends were 7 bases for V and 2 bases for J; bases not matched to a gene: 6. The CDR3 is 14 residues long. Per the germline V gene, CDR1 is MRHNA and CDR2 is SNTAGT. CDR3 DNA: TGTGCCAGCAAACCGGGACAGCACACAGATACGCAGTATTTT. Amino acids: CASKPGQHTDTQYF.

There are a few counts of this clone. The chain couples TRBV2 to TRBJ2-2; no firm D call. V was shortened by 7 bases and J by 2 bases, with 14 bases between the two germline ends. The germline V gene has CDR1 SNHLY and CDR2 FYNNEI. This CDR3 is 15 amino acids long. In nucleotides, the CDR3 is TGTGCCAGCAAGGACCGGGCCTCTAACACCGGGGAGCTGTTTTTT. The encoded protein is CASKDRASNTGELFF. Based on the CDR3 plus reference TRBV2 and TRBJ2-2, the full variable domain is EPEVTQTPSHQVTQMGQEVILRCVPISNHLYFYWYRQILGQKVEFLVSFYNNEISEKSEIFDDQFSVERPDGSNFTLKIRSTKLEDSAMYFCASKDRASNTGELFFGEGSRLTVL.

This chain links TRBV30 with TRBJ1-2, with D hard to call. V was clipped by 1 base and J by 3 bases, with 12 bases between them. Germline values: CDR1 GTSNPN, CDR2 SVGIG (reference sequence). This CDR3 has 14 amino acids. CDR3 nucleotide sequence: TGTGCCTGGAGTGACGCCAGAAGGTACTATGGCTACACCTTC. It is translated as CAWSDARRYYGYTF.

This clone came up a few times. The CDR3 spells CASSLVLGSLSEKLFF. The CDR3 region has the DNA TGTGCCAGCAGCTTAGTACTCGGGTCCCTAAGTGAAAAACTGTTTTTT. The V and J genes are TRBV7-9 and TRBJ1-4; no clear D. The CDR3 runs 16 residues. The V gene lost 1 base and the J gene lost 7 bases, with 16 bases spanning the gap. In germline, CDR1 is SEHNR, CDR2 FQNEAQ (reference sequence).

This chain connects TRBV5-1 to TRBJ1-5, with 8 nucleotides matching TRBD1. This CDR3 comprises 14 residues. Germline V CDR1 and CDR2: SGHRS, YFSETQ. V lost 4 bases, J lost 3 bases, and 3 bases stayed unmatched. The CDR3 protein is CASSPGQANQPQHF. CDR3 DNA: TGCGCCAGCAGCCCGGGACAGGCCAATCAGCCCCAGCATTTT.

The J gene is TRBJ2-2, the V gene TRBV29-1; TRBD1 aligns across 9 bases. The germline gives CDR1 SQVTM, CDR2 ANQGSEA. The CDR3 covers 15 residues. V lost 4 bases, J lost 0 bases, and 3 bases stayed unmatched. The CDR3 DNA reads as TGCAGCGTTGCTGACAGGGGGTCGAACACCGGGGAGCTGTTTTTT. This sequence encodes CSVADRGSNTGELFF.